This T cell receptor beta chain came from a study of T cells of healthy individuals. The CDR3 extends over 13 amino acids. Germline V lookup: CDR1 LNHDA, CDR2 SQIVND (reference sequence). V lost 6 bases, J lost 14 bases, and 20 bases lay in between. TCRdb processed the 5' RACE reads anew with MiXCR; each CDR3 protein has one entry. The table records about 63,000 distinct CDR3 sequences, around 15% of them present only once. This chain connects TRBV19 to TRBJ2-1, with D perhaps being TRBD1 or TRBD2 (7 bases each). The TCR was taken from a human donor in good health. CDR3 region: CASSKTERDSKFF. The CDR3 region has the DNA TGTGCCAGTAGCAAAACAGAGCGGGACAGTAAGTTCTTC.